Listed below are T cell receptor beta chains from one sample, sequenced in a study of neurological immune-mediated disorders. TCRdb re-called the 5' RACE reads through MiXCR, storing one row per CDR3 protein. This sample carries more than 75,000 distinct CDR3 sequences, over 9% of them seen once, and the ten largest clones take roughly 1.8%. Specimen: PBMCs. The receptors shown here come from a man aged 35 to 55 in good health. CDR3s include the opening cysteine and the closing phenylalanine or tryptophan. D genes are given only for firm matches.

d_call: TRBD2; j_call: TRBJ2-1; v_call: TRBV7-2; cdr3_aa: CASSLVPAGRNEQFF
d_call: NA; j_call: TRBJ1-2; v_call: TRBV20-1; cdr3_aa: CSARDPGSGGYTF
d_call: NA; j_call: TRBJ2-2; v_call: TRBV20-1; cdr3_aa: CSAANTGELFF
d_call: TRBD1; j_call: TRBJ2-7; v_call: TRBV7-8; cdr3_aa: CASSPRTGRTYEQYF
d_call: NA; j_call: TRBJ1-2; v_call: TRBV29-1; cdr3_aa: CSALGPPGYGYTF
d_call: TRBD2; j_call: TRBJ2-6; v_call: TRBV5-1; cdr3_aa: CASRTGGRSGANVLTF
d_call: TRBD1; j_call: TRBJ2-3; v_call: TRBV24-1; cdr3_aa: CATSDPTTGEDTDTQYF
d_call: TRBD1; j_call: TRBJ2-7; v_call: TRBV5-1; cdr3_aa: CASRQGANGYEQYF
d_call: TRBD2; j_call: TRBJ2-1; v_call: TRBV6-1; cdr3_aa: CASSPGVAGYNEQFF
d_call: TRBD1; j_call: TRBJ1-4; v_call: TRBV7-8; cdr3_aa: CASSPGTGRMAELFF
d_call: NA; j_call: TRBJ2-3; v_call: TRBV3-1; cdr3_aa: CASRGRALGDTQYF
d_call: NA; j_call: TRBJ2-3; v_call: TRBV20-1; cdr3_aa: CSARLAKSTDTQYF
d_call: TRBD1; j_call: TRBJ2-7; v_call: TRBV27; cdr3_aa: CASSLPTGAPYEQYF
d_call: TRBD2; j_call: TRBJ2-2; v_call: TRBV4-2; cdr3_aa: CASSQESGGPKVGELFF
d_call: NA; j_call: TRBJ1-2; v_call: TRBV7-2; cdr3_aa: CASSLGAVGGYGYTF
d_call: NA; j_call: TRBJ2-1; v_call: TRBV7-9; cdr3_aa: CASTLEGGLNNEQFF
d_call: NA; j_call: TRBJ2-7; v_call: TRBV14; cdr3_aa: CASSQVGGKRYEQYF
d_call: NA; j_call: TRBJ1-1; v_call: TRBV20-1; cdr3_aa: CSASSPGGRSTEAFF
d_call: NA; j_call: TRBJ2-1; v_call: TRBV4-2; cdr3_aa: CASSQDGAESSYNEQFF
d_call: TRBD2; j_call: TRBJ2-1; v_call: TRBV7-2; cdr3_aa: CASSSGLAGSDEQFF
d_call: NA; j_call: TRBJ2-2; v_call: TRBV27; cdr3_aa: CASSPYGTGELFF
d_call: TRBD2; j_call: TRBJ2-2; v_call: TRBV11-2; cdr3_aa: CASSLSGSIPGELFF
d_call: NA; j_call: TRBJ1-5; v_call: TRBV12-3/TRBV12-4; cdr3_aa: CASSWGDVQPQHF
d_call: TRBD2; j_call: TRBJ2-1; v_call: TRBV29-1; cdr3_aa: CSARTSGGLRDNERFF
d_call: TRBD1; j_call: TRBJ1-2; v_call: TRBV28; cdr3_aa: CASSLNHRGQAYGYTF
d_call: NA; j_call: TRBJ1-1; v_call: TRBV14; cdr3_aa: CASRPSIWSEAFF
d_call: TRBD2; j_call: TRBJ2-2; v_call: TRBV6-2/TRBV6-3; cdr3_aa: CASRTSGVGELFF
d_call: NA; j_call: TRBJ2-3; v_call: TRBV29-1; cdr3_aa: CSVEDVGQTTDTQYF